This T cell receptor (beta chain) is from a study of cytomegalovirus exposure and HLA in healthy donors listed by TCRdb under 2017. Looking at the study overall: An earlier analysis of under 600 of the donors reported roughly 270 Gb of sequence data and 117 million unique TCR beta sequences from about 180 million T cells. HLA typing included class I and class II loci at four-digit resolution. Besides the first cohort of roughly 640 subjects, a separate validation cohort made up of about 120 different subjects was used. A later genetic analysis used genome-wide SNP genotypes for about three fifths of the 666 donors, treating that subset as a discovery cohort. Rather than using new phenotypic data, the later analysis identified candidate immune exposures from TCR beta sequences and from how often those sequences occurred across donors. Of the roughly 430 genotyped donors, approximately 80% fell in the genetic ancestry cluster associated with self-reported Caucasian donors. An early release that covered about 600 HLA-typed donors contained 300 to 350 gigabases of sequencing data and 80 million or so unique TCR sequences. The T cell repertoires of roughly 660 subjects were profiled by immunosequencing and related to cytomegalovirus serostatus. The aim of the study was to test whether cataloging public T cell receptors could identify signatures of past pathogen exposure. The study combined high-throughput TCR immunosequencing, statistical association of individual TCRs with disease status, and machine learning to predict cytomegalovirus infection status. All discovery cohort repertoires had been generated using a single sequencing platform. Because of strong linkage in the cohort, 4 to 6 DR-DQ haplotypes were treated as single units for association and clustering. Among some 410 genotyped donors of the cohort, an average of about 240,000 unique TCR beta nucleotide sequences was sequenced per donor, of which about 18% were non-productive. The number of typed donors differed by locus: about 629-630 for A, B, C, DRB1 and DQB1; 500 to 550 for DQA1; over 600 for DPA1; and some 450 for DPB1. In an earlier analysis of a few hundred of the donors, high-throughput TCR beta sequencing was used to judge whether each TCR beta V gene segment behaved as functional or pseudogenic. Donor age, sex, ethnicity and CMV serostatus were compiled together with the repertoire data. A later analysis re-examined previously published TCR beta repertoires from more than 550 donors and added high-resolution HLA genotyping to investigate patterns of TCR occurrence. Findings and caveats that apply to the study as a whole: In an earlier analysis of approximately 590 of the donors, most TCR beta V segments were observed in productive rearrangements about 90% or about 30% of the time, broadly matching IMGT annotations. Cytomegalovirus status was reported to be diagnosed by the classifier with high specificity and sensitivity in both the original and validation cohorts. In a later analysis, several top co-occurrence clusters were reported to appear linked to parvovirus B19, influenza, CMV and Epstein-Barr virus. For the cohort, immune exposure information was limited to CMV serostatus. Most TCR sequences were seen in very few donors, while some public TCRs were found in many individuals. A further reported finding was that TCR beta sequences accurately predicted the HLA-A and HLA-B alleles for most subjects in the first cohort. It was suggested by the authors that the approach could potentially be generalized to other disease states and immunological phenotypes. Compared with the roughly 600-donor mean, donors in an Asian-associated ancestry cluster had fewer N-insertions in productive TCRs, according to a later genetic analysis. Roughly uniform sequencing depth across donors was assumed in presence/absence analyses, although this assumption may not hold. The study gave a list of 150 to 200 TCR beta chains associated with cytomegalovirus. In a later analysis, most CMV-associated TCR beta chains were found to appear HLA-restricted, with HLA associations seemingly driven largely by CMV exposure. Assigning TCR associations to individual alleles was difficult when HLA alleles, especially DR and DQ, strongly co-occurred. The cohort was sequenced for TCR beta chains only, and without alpha or paired-chain data the features that could be detected were limited. Compared with equally common non-associated chains, HLA-associated TCR beta chains in a later analysis were more clonally expanded and had lower generation probabilities. In a later genetic analysis, a missense DCLRE1C variant was associated with V-gene and J-gene trimming of TCR beta chains, and the association was replicated in an independent cohort. Because counts were too low, about 18 rarely observed V segments, including chromosome 9 orphons, were excluded from the earlier analysis of around 590 of the donors. A cluster of highly shared sequence variants was judged likely to be a technical artifact of the sequencing pipeline. The 87-base-pair reads could not distinguish some IMGT-functional V segments, including TRBV6-2 and TRBV6-3, so those segments were excluded. Linkage disequilibrium might explain the correlated functional status among segregating V segments, but an unknown experimental factor could not be ruled out. In a later analysis, the rate of TCR association differed among HLA loci, with DRB1 alleles having the most associated TCRs and HLA-C alleles having the fewest. A few of the identified cytomegalovirus-associated TCR beta chains were confirmed in vitro to be specific for cytomegalovirus antigens. Because HLA typing was missing for some donors at each locus, association tests included only the typed subset. A later analysis associated about 17,000 TCR beta sequences with specific HLA alleles at a false discovery rate of 0.05.

This clone was seen a handful of times. Its binding antigen is unknown. No quality values exist for individual bases; no much larger clone is one base distant. The cohort consisted of 650 to 700 healthy bone marrow donors. Cohort members were all nominally healthy when sampled, although unrecorded immune exposures were likely present. The donor tested CMV seronegative and was one of the 352 seronegative cohort members. Every donor gave a peripheral blood sample, and the peripheral blood mononuclear cells from that sample were used for TCR beta sequencing. Genomic DNA was extracted from the blood cell samples with the Qiagen DNeasy Blood Extraction Kit. Receptors were amplified or captured by the immunoSEQ multiplex PCR assay. For the multiplex PCR, a mixture combining 60 forward primers for TCR Vbeta segments and 13 reverse primers for TCR Jbeta segments was used. The CDR3 region of rearranged TCR beta genes was amplified from genomic DNA with a multiplex PCR assay. The amplified TCR beta libraries were sequenced on the Illumina HiSeq System as 87-base-pair reads. The published analysis was carried out like this. In a later analysis, some 80 million unique TCR beta chains were counted across the 650 to 700 repertoires, and approximately 11 million of these chains were shared by at least two donors. Raw reads were error-corrected and collapsed into unique sequences by a nearest-neighbor algorithm in which closely related sequences were merged to remove PCR and sequencing errors. To assign V, D and J gene segments, CDR3 sequences were aligned to IMGT reference sequences. Each retained sequence needed at least a six-nucleotide match to both a V gene segment and a J gene segment. Rearrangements were classified as productive when the CDR3 lacked stop codons and remained in frame with V and J, and all other rearrangements were classified as non-productive. Following IMGT convention, CDR3 was defined as the stretch from the second conserved V-encoded cysteine to the conserved J-encoded phenylalanine. The earlier analysis of 587 of the donors excluded sequences that lacked an unambiguous match to a single V gene segment. In an earlier analysis of several hundred of the donors, V segments were called functional above 56.7% productive rearrangements and were called segregating when the between-donor standard deviation exceeded 5%. To diagnose cytomegalovirus status from the catalog of TCR beta chain sequences, a statistical classification framework was built. In a later analysis, TCR nucleotide sequences were compared against IMGT/GENE-DB human TR gene sequences so that V and J genes could be assigned. A later analysis assigned CDR3 sequences and most-parsimonious VDJ recombination scenarios with the TCRdist pipeline. In a later analysis, each TCR beta chain was defined by its CDR3 amino acid sequence together with its V-gene family, and reads lacking a unique V-gene family were excluded. As a way to deal with suspected cross-contamination and a sequencing artifact, a later analysis dropped approximately 570 nucleotide sequences that were highly shared and had low generation probability. A later analysis calculated a clonal expansion index for each public chain from normalized within-repertoire ranks of inferred template counts. In a later analysis, generation probabilities were computed using a VDJ recombination model fitted to out-of-frame rearrangements, and the results were checked against IGoR. Hypergeometric tests were used in a later analysis to score TCR-TCR, TCR-HLA and TCR-CMV co-occurrence, with a repertoire-size bias correction applied to the TCR pairs. False discovery rates were estimated in a later analysis by permuting HLA or CMV assignments 20 times. In a later analysis, co-occurring TCRs were grouped with DBSCAN, and TCRdist sequence similarity was added when clustering was performed within HLA-allele-positive subsets. Repertoires with fewer than 30,000 or more than 120,000 public chains were left out of co-occurrence clustering, as were about 5 repertoires with anomalous nucleotide sharing. In its TCRdb copy, this immuneACCESS table keeps in-frame sequences only and misses some clones. Where compared with another copy, unresolved V genes explain less than half of these, and the others have no known cause. That table supplies the V and J calls and clone size; D and trimming were determined from the DNA. This sample gives about 110,000 clones in total; roughly 85% of them show up just once. The top ten clonotypes cover over 3% of the sample.

Including the terminal cysteine and phenylalanine, the CDR3 comprises 14 residues. Only CDR3 DNA is held: 42 bases, read in frame from base 1. V and J are truncated by 4 bases and 4 bases respectively, leaving an intervening sequence of 13 bases. CDR1 and CDR2 (MNHNS, SASEGT) derive from the germline V gene. Rearrangement joined TRBV6-1 to TRBJ1-2; perhaps TRBD1 is the D gene, with 6 bases matching. The sequence was collected from a woman in her forties in good health and CMV-seronegative. The sequencing sample was made of PBMCs. The sequence in DNA is TGTGCCAGCAGTGCCCCGGGACAAATCTATGGCTACACCTTC. The resulting protein is CASSAPGQIYGYTF.